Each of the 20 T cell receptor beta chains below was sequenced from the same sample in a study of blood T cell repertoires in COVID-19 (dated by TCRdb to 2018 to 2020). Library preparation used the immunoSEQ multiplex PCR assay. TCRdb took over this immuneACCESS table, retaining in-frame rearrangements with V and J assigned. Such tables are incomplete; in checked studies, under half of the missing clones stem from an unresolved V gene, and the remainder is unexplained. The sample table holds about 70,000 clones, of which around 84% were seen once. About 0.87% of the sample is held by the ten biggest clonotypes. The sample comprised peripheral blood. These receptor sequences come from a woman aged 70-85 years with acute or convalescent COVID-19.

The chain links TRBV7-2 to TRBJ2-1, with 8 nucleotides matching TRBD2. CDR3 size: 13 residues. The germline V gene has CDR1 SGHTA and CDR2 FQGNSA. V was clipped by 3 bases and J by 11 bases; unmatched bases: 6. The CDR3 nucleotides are TGTGCCAGCAGCTTCACTTTAGCGGGGAAGCAGTTCTTC. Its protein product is CASSFTLAGKQFF.

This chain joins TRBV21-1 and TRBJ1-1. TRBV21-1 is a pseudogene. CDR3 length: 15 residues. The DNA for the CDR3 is TGTGCCAGCAGCAAAGAACGGGTTTTAGACACTGAAGCTTTCTTT. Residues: CASSKERVLDTEAFF.

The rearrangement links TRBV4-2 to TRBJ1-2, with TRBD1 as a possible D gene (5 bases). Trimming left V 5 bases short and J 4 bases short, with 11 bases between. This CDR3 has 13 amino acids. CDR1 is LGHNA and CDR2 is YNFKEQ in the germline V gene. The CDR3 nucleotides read TGTGCCAGCAGCTTCGGACAAGGCTATGGCTACACCTTC. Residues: CASSFGQGYGYTF.

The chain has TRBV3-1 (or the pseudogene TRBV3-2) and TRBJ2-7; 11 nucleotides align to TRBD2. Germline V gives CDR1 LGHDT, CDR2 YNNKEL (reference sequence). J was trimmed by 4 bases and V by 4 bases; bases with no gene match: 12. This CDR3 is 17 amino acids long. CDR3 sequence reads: CASSRRGASGGRYEQYF. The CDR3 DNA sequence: TGTGCCAGCAGCCGCCGAGGGGCTAGCGGGGGGCGGTACGAGCAGTACTTC.

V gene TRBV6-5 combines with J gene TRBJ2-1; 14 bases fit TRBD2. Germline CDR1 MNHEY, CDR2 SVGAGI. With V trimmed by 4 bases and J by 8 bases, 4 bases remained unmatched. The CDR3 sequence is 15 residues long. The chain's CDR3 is CASSFRLAGGYEQFF. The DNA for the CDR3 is TGTGCCAGCAGTTTCCGACTAGCGGGAGGGTATGAGCAGTTCTTC.

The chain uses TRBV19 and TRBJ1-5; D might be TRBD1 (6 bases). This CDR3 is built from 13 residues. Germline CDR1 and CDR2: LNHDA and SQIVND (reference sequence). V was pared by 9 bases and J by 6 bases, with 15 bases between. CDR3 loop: CASHQTGSQPQHF. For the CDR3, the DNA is TGTGCCAGCCACCAAACAGGGAGTCAGCCCCAGCATTTT.

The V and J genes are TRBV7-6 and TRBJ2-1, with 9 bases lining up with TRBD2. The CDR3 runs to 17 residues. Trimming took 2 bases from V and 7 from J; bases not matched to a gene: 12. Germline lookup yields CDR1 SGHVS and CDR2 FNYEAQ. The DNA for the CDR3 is TGTGCCAGCAGCTTATTTGTGGCCAGCGGGGGGCGGAATGAGCAGTTCTTC. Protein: CASSLFVASGGRNEQFF.

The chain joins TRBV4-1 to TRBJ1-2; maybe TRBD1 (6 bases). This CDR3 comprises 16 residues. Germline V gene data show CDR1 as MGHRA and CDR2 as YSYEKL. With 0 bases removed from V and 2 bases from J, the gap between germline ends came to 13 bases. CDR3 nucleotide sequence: TGCGCCAGCAGCCAAGATAGAACAGGGCGAAACTATGGCTACACCTTC. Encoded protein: CASSQDRTGRNYGYTF.

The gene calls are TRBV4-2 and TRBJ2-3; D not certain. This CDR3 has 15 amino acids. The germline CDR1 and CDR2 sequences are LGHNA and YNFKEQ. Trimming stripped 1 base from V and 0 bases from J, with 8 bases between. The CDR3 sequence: CASSQVRSSTDTQYF. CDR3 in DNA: TGTGCCAGCAGCCAAGTTCGGAGTAGCACAGATACGCAGTATTTT.

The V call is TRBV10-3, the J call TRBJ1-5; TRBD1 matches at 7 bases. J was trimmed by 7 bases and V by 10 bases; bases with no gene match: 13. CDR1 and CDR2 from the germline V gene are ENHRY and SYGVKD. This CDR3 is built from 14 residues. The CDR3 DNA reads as TGTGCCACCCAGGGGGAGGTGGTCGACCAGCCCCAGCATTTT. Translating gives CATQGEVVDQPQHF.

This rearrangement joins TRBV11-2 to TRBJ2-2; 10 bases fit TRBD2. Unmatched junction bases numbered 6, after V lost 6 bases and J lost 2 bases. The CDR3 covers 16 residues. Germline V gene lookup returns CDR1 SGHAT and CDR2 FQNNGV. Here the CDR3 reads CASSRGLAANTGELFF. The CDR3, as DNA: TGTGCCAGCAGTCGAGGACTAGCGGCAAACACCGGGGAGCTGTTTTTT.

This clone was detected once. The CDR3 here is CAWKSGGYGYTF. The CDR3 region has the DNA TGTGCCTGGAAGTCCGGAGGGTATGGCTACACCTTC. The chain joins TRBV30 to TRBJ1-2; D remains ambiguous. V gave up 4 bases and J gave up 5 bases, with 11 bases separating them. Germline values: CDR1 GTSNPN, CDR2 SVGIG (reference sequence). This CDR3 has 12 residues.

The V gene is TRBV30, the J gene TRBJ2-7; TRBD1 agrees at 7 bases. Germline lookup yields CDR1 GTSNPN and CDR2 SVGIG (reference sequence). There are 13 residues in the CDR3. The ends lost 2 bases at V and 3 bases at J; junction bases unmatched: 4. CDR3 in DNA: TGTGCCTGGAGTAGAGGGGGCCGCTACGAGCAGTACTTC. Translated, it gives CAWSRGGRYEQYF.

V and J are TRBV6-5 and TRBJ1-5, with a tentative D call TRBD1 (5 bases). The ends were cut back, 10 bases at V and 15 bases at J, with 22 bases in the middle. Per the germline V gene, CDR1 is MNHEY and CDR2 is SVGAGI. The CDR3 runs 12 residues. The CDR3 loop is CATLAGGFVWHF. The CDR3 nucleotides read TGTGCCACCCTCGCGGGGGGGTTTGTTTGGCATTTT.

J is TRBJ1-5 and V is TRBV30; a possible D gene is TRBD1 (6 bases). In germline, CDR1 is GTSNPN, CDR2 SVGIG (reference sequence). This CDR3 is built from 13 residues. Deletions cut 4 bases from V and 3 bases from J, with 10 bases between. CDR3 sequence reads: CAWTPGDNQPQHF. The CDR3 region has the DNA TGTGCCTGGACCCCAGGGGACAATCAGCCCCAGCATTTT.

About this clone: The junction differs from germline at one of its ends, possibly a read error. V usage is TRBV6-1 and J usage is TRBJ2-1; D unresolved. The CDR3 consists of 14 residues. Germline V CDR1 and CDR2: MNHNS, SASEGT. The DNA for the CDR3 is TGTGCCAGCCGTGAGAGCACGTCCTACAATGAGCAGTTCTTC. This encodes CASRESTSYNEQFF.

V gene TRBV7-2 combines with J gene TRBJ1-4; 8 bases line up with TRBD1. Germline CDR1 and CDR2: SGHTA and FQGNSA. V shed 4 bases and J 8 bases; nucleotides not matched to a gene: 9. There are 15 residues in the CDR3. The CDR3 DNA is TGTGCCAGCAGCTCCGGGGGACAGGCCCACGAAAAACTGTTTTTT. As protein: CASSSGGQAHEKLFF.

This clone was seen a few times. Here the CDR3 DNA reads TGTGCCAGCTCGTACCAGGGGCCGCCCCAGCATTTT. Its translation: CASSYQGPPQHF. The rearrangement joins TRBV18 to TRBJ1-5; possibly TRBD1 for D (6 bases). Germline V lookup: CDR1 KGHSH, CDR2 LQKENI. Trimming took 6 bases from V and 9 from J, leaving 12 bases between them. This CDR3 contains 12 residues. Looking up the rest from reference TRBV18 and TRBJ1-5 gives the full variable domain: NAGVMQNPRHLVRRRGQEARLRCSPMKGHSHVYWYRQLPEEGLKFMVYLQKENIIDESGMPKERFSAEFPKEGPSILRIQQVVRGDSAAYFCASSYQGPPQHFGDGTRLSIL.

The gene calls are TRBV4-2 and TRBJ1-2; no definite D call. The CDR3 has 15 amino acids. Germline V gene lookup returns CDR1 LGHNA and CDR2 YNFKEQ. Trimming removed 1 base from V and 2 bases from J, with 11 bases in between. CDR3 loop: CASSQATGLNYGYTF. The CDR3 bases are TGTGCCAGCAGCCAAGCCACGGGATTAAACTATGGCTACACCTTC.

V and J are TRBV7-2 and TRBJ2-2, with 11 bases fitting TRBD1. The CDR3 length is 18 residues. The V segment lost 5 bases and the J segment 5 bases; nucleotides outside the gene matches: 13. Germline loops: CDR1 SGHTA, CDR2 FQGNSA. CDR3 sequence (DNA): TGTGCCAGCAGCCCAACCGGGACAGGGGGGGGACTAACCGGGGAGCTGTTTTTT. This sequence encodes CASSPTGTGGGLTGELFF.